This entry concerns a single TCR beta chain. There is no known antigen for this receptor. No base quality values were provided; no much bigger clone lies one nucleotide off. Including cysteine and phenylalanine, the CDR3 has 12 amino acids. Only the CDR3 part of the read is kept: 36 bases, read in frame from the first base. The germline V gene supplies CDR1 MDHEN and CDR2 SYDVKM. Trimming at the junction amounts to 8 bases on V and 0 bases on J, and the germline ends lie 7 bases apart. The immunoSEQ Assay, a bias-controlled multiplex PCR, was used to amplify TCRbeta CDR3 regions from genomic DNA. As for the authors' bioinformatics: Nucleated cell counts per sample were estimated from amplification of reference gene primers within the assay. To quantify the absolute abundance of each unique TCRbeta CDR3 rearrangement, sequence reads were collapsed and filtered. For each sample, productive Simpson clonality was calculated by taking the square root of Simpson's diversity index across productive rearrangements. In TCRdb, the immuneACCESS table is reduced to in-frame sequences with V and J assigned. These tables do not hold every clone; where another copy was compared, an unresolved V gene accounts for under half, and the others remain unexplained. D and trimming were read from the DNA, whereas the V and J calls and clone size are those reported in that table. The sample table holds 150,000 to 200,000 clones, of which about 88% were seen once. The top ten constitute less than 1.5% of the sample.

This entry is derived from a study of blood T cell repertoires in COVID-19 (TCRdb year 2020). Study-wide context: Samples covering the acute and convalescent phases of COVID-19 were provided by collaborators in the United States, Italy and Spain. The material from the prospective study consisted of cDNA or gDNA derived from T cells, B-cell-depleted T cells, or PBMCs. Deeply sampled blood TCRbeta repertoires from subjects exposed to, actively infected with, or recovered from COVID-19 were included in the dataset. The repertoires were made available in a free public database intended to serve as a resource for research on the immune response to SARS-CoV-2. The samples were drawn from the first 160 participants of the ongoing ImmuneRACE study and from about 1,200 subjects provided by 6 global collaborators. A de-identified subject ID, COVID-19 status, age in years and sex were almost always included in the sample metadata. Where HLA class I and class II types were available, the types were taken from metadata supplied by the sample provider, not from assay-based typing. What the research found in general, with its limitations: The quantity of clinical and demographic metadata differed by source and by participant and was supplied without curation.

Enrolling through a virtual design, the prospective study's participants ranged in age from roughly 18 to 89 years and lived across some 23 United States geographic areas. In the prospective study, cohorts were assigned on the basis of participant-reported clinical history obtained from a screening survey and a study questionnaire. Each participant in the prospective study had whole blood, serum and a nasopharyngeal or oropharyngeal swab collected by mobile phlebotomists. Over a roughly 2-month period, participants in the prospective study had the option of providing additional blood draws and questionnaires. Before DNA extraction, prospective study blood samples were shipped either frozen or at room temperature.

Sequenced: PBMCs or T cells enriched from blood (not recorded which). The receptor was isolated from a human donor with acute COVID-19. The donor label of this sample is uncertain. The chain was built from TRBV28 and TRBJ1-1, with no confidently assigned D gene. The bases are TGTGCCAGCGGAGAGGTGAACACTGAAGCTTTCTTT. It encodes CASGEVNTEAFF.